Below, 27 T cell receptor beta chains from the same sample are listed, as sequenced in a study of cytomegalovirus exposure and HLA in healthy donors. PCR involved 60 Vbeta and 13 Jbeta primers. The data were produced by immunoSEQ multiplex PCR, yet TCRdb's version contains in-frame clones alone and is incomplete. The profile shows 150,000 to 200,000 clones, almost 85% of them singletons. The sample was PBMCs. The origin of the receptors is a woman aged 45-65 years in good health and CMV-seronegative.

This chain joins TRBV7-6 and TRBJ2-5, with D perhaps TRBD1 (6 bases). Between the trimmed V and J ends, which lost 5 bases and 4 bases, there was a span of 14 bases. The CDR3 extends over 14 amino acids. Germline assignment: CDR1 SGHVS and CDR2 FNYEAQ. CDR3: CASSRRGQRETQYF. CDR3 nucleotide sequence: TGTGCCAGCAGCCGCCGAGGACAGAGAGAGACCCAGTACTTC. The entire variable domain, with the rest obtained from reference TRBV7-6 and TRBJ2-5, is as follows: GAGVSQSPRYKVTKRGQDVALRCDPISGHVSLYWYRQALGQGPEFLTYFNYEAQQDKSGLPNDRFSAERPEGSISTLTIQRTEQRDSAMYRCASSRRGQRETQYFGPGTRLLVL.

The chain joins TRBV5-1 to TRBJ2-1, with 9 nucleotides matching TRBD1. With V trimmed by 0 bases and J by 10 bases, 11 bases remained unmatched. Germline values: CDR1 SGHRS, CDR2 YFSETQ. The CDR3 contains 16 residues. The CDR3 loop reads CASSLVPGQGLKEQFF. The CDR3 region has the DNA TGCGCCAGCAGCTTGGTCCCGGGACAGGGACTGAAGGAGCAGTTCTTC.

The rearrangement links TRBV19 to TRBJ1-5, with D unclear. V was trimmed by 6 bases and J by 0 bases, leaving 18 bases between them. The CDR3 sequence is 17 residues long. Germline CDR1 reads LNHDA; CDR2 reads SQIVND (reference sequence). In nucleotides, the CDR3 is TGTGCCAGTAGGCCGGGATCCGCAGACAATAGCAATCAGCCCCAGCATTTT. Protein: CASRPGSADNSNQPQHF.

The chain combines TRBV5-1 with TRBJ2-2; 8 bases are shared with TRBD1. CDR3 length equals 14 residues. Germline CDR1 and CDR2: SGHRS and YFSETQ. V lost 4 bases to trimming and J lost 5 bases; unmatched junction nucleotides: 4. CDR3 sequence reads: CASSPGTGTGELFF. CDR3 nucleotide sequence: TGCGCCAGCAGCCCCGGGACAGGAACCGGGGAGCTGTTTTTT. The complete variable domain, with remaining parts taken from reference TRBV5-1 and TRBJ2-2, reads KAGVTQTPRYLIKTRGQQVTLSCSPISGHRSVSWYQQTPGQGLQFLFEYFSETQRNKGNFPGRFSGRQFSNSRSEMNVSTLELGDSALYLCASSPGTGTGELFFGEGSRLTVL.

This chain links TRBV7-3 with TRBJ2-2; possibly TRBD2 for D (5 bases). V dropped 1 base and J dropped 2 bases, with 11 bases sitting between them. The CDR3 extends over 16 amino acids. Germline loops: CDR1 SGHTA, CDR2 FQGTGA. The CDR3 region has the DNA TGTGCCAGCAGCTTAAGCGGTAGCGTAAACACCGGGGAGCTGTTTTTT. Its translation is CASSLSGSVNTGELFF.

CDR3 sequence reads: CASSLGRGGRAYEQYF. CDR3 sequence (DNA): TGTGCCAGCAGCTTGGGACGTGGCGGGAGGGCCTACGAGCAGTACTTC. This chain joins TRBV5-4 and TRBJ2-7; TRBD2 matches at 9 bases. Losses at the gene ends were 0 bases for V and 2 bases for J; bases not matched to a gene: 6. The CDR3 is 16 residues long. Germline CDR1 is SGHNT and CDR2 is YYREEE (reference sequence).

In nucleotides, the CDR3 is TGTGCCAGCAGTTACAATCCCGGGATTATGTTAGACCCCCAGCATTTT. As protein: CASSYNPGIMLDPQHF. J is TRBJ1-5 and V is TRBV6-6; no definite D call. Germline loops: CDR1 MNHNY, CDR2 SVGAGI (reference sequence). The CDR3 loop spans 16 amino acids. V lost 2 bases and J 10 bases, leaving 21 bases between the germline ends.

The chain carries TRBV7-8 and TRBJ1-1; weak D call: TRBD1 (5 bases). Germline values: CDR1 SGHVS, CDR2 FQNEAQ. The CDR3 totals 16 residues. Trimming cost V 0 bases and J 8 bases, with 19 bases left between them. DNA of the CDR3: TGTGCCAGCAGCTTAGCGATCTTAGGGCAGGGCGAAGAAGCTTTCTTT. The encoded protein is CASSLAILGQGEEAFF.

The genes are TRBV18 and TRBJ2-1; D perhaps matches TRBD1 (7 bases). The V end lost 2 bases, the J end lost 6 bases, and 11 bases lay between the germline ends. This CDR3 region has 14 residues. Germline CDR1 KGHSH, CDR2 LQKENI. This chain's CDR3 is CASSPSQGGNEQFF. The CDR3, as DNA: TGTGCCAGCTCACCATCTCAGGGGGGCAATGAGCAGTTCTTC. Full variable domain (missing parts from reference TRBV18 and TRBJ2-1): NAGVMQNPRHLVRRRGQEARLRCSPMKGHSHVYWYRQLPEEGLKFMVYLQKENIIDESGMPKERFSAEFPKEGPSILRIQQVVRGDSAAYFCASSPSQGGNEQFFGPGTRLTVL.

CDR3 residues: CASSPLAGYNNEQFF. In DNA, the CDR3 is TGTGCCAGCAGTCCACTAGCGGGGTACAACAATGAGCAGTTCTTC. The rearrangement links TRBV7-2 to TRBJ2-1, with 10 nucleotides matching TRBD2. CDR3 length: 15 residues. CDR1 is SGHTA, CDR2 FQGNSA, per germline. V dropped 6 bases and J dropped 5; count of bases not matched to a gene: 7.

With regard to this clone: One end of the junction does not line up with germline, which may come from a read error. Other nucleotide sequences in the sample specify the same CDR3. The rearrangement joins TRBV7-6 to TRBJ2-2; 14 bases agree with TRBD2. The CDR3 covers 18 residues. CDR1 is SGHVS and CDR2 is FNYEAQ in the germline V gene. The chain's CDR3 is CASSRLGTSGSNTGELFF. CDR3 nucleotides: TGTGCCAGCAGCCGTCTTGGGACTAGCGGGAGTAACACTGGGGAGCTGTTTTTT. The complete variable domain, with remaining parts taken from reference TRBV7-6 and TRBJ2-2, reads GAGVSQSPRYKVTKRGQDVALRCDPISGHVSLYWYRQALGQGPEFLTYFNYEAQQDKSGLPNDRFSAERPEGSISTLTIQRTEQRDSAMYRCASSRLGTSGSNTGELFFGEGSRLTVL.

This chain links TRBV14 with TRBJ1-1, with D tentatively TRBD1 (6 bases). Trimming pared 5 bases from V and 0 bases from J, leaving 13 bases between. CDR3 length: 15 amino acids. In germline, CDR1 is SGHDN, CDR2 FVKESK. CDR3 in DNA: TGTGCCAGCAGCTATAGACAGGTCATGAACACTGAAGCTTTCTTT. Encoded protein: CASSYRQVMNTEAFF.

This clone showed up just once. The chain has TRBV4-1 and TRBJ2-3; 7 bases are a match to TRBD2. Germline V lookup: CDR1 MGHRA, CDR2 YSYEKL. This CDR3 region has 16 residues. Losses at the gene ends were 7 bases for V and 4 bases for J; bases not matched to a gene: 14. CDR3 sequence (DNA): TGCGCCAGCAACACCCTATCCGCGGGGGTCTCAGATACGCAGTATTTT. It yields the protein CASNTLSAGVSDTQYF.

The gene calls are TRBV30 and TRBJ1-5; TRBD1 might be the D (6 bases). CDR3 length equals 14 residues. Germline assignment: CDR1 GTSNPN and CDR2 SVGIG (reference sequence). Trimming cost V 3 bases and J 8 bases, with 17 bases left between them. DNA of the CDR3: TGTGCCTGGAGCTATGGACAGTCGGCGGAGCCCCAGCATTTT. As protein: CAWSYGQSAEPQHF.

A single count supports this clone. The chain employs TRBV11-3 and TRBJ1-1; D remains unclear. Per germline, CDR1 SGHNT and CDR2 YENEEA. With 6 bases removed from V and 5 bases from J, the gap between germline ends came to 13 bases. The CDR3 spans 13 residues. CDR3 loop: CASRSTGKTEAFF. The CDR3 nucleotides are TGTGCCAGCAGGTCGACTGGAAAAACTGAAGCTTTCTTT.

The gene calls are TRBV20-1 and TRBJ1-2; tentatively, D is TRBD1 (5 bases). V shed 3 bases and J shed 10 bases, with 12 bases lying between them. Germline lookup yields CDR1 DFQATT and CDR2 SNEGSKA (reference sequence). This CDR3 has 11 residues. The CDR3 DNA reads TGCAGTGCTAGGGAGGGGACTTTCTACACCTTC. The encoded protein is CSAREGTFYTF.

This chain uses TRBV30 with TRBJ2-3; D is perhaps TRBD2 (7 bases). CDR3 size: 16 residues. V lost 0 bases, J lost 8 bases, and 21 bases lay in between. CDR1 GTSNPN and CDR2 SVGIG come from the germline V gene (reference sequence). CDR3 residues: CAWSVGPAGAQGTQYF. DNA of the CDR3: TGTGCCTGGAGTGTAGGTCCGGCGGGGGCACAGGGTACGCAGTATTTT.

Details on this clone: At the DNA level, this CDR3 is encoded by other sequences in the same sample as well. This chain uses TRBV28 with TRBJ2-1; 13 bases match TRBD2. Looked up from germline, CDR1 is MDHEN and CDR2 is SYDVKM. The CDR3 runs to 16 residues. The trim removed 2 bases at V and 3 bases at J, leaving 1 base unmatched. The CDR3 loop reads CASSLRTSGSYNEQFF. The CDR3 coding sequence is TGTGCCAGCAGTTTAAGGACTAGCGGGAGCTACAATGAGCAGTTCTTC.

The genes are TRBV5-1 and TRBJ1-2, with a weak D call TRBD1 (6 bases). V gave up 0 bases and J gave up 4 bases, with 10 bases separating them. Germline values: CDR1 SGHRS, CDR2 YFSETQ. This CDR3 is built from 14 residues. CDR3 region: CASSLAGASYGYTF. For the CDR3, the DNA is TGCGCCAGCAGCTTGGCAGGGGCTAGCTATGGCTACACCTTC.

This clone was seen once. The chain combines TRBV20-1 with TRBJ2-5, with TRBD1 matching 8 bases. The V segment lost 8 bases and the J segment 7 bases; nucleotides outside the gene matches: 6. This CDR3 spans 11 amino acids. CDR1 is DFQATT, CDR2 SNEGSKA, per germline (reference sequence). The CDR3 loop reads CSSGQGGTQYF. CDR3 coding DNA: TGCAGTTCCGGACAGGGAGGGACCCAGTACTTC.

This sequence joins TRBV7-9 and TRBJ1-1; weak D call: TRBD1 (6 bases). Trimming left V 2 bases short and J 4 bases short, with 14 bases between. The CDR3 spans 15 residues. CDR1 and CDR2 (germline): SEHNR, FQNEAQ (reference sequence). This chain's CDR3 is CASSLRDTGLTEAFF. The CDR3 nucleotides are TGTGCCAGCAGCTTAAGGGACACCGGACTCACTGAAGCTTTCTTT.

V and J are TRBV7-8 and TRBJ1-1; D gene uncertain. Germline loops: CDR1 SGHVS, CDR2 FQNEAQ. The CDR3 is 15 amino acids. Trimming stripped 1 base from V and 0 bases from J, with 9 bases between. This CDR3 reads CASSLVSGLNTEAFF. The DNA of the CDR3 is TGTGCCAGCAGCTTAGTTTCAGGATTGAACACTGAAGCTTTCTTT. Based on the CDR3 plus reference TRBV7-8 and TRBJ1-1, the full variable domain is GAGVSQSPRYKVAKRGQDVALRCDPISGHVSLFWYQQALGQGPEFLTYFQNEAQLDKSGLPSDRFFAERPEGSVSTLKIQRTQQEDSAVYLCASSLVSGLNTEAFFGQGTRLTVV.

The CDR3 loop is CASSFGTGNQQFF. The CDR3 bases are TGCGCCAGCAGCTTTGGGACAGGGAATCAGCAGTTCTTC. The rearrangement joins TRBV5-1 to TRBJ2-1; 9 bases fit TRBD1. The V and J ends lost 2 bases and 11 bases, in that order; junction bases with no gene match: 5. The CDR3 has 13 residues. The germline V gene encodes CDR1 SGHRS and CDR2 YFSETQ.

The chain uses TRBV28 and TRBJ2-7, with TRBD2 matching 11 bases. V was pared by 6 bases and J by 6 bases, with 16 bases of the junction left unmatched. This CDR3 is 17 amino acids long. Looked up from germline, CDR1 is MDHEN and CDR2 is SYDVKM. The CDR3 DNA sequence: TGTGCCAGCAGCCAACCGCGGGGGGCTAGCGGGAGGTTCGAGCAGTACTTC. Translating it yields CASSQPRGASGRFEQYF.

This clone was seen a single time. The chain is built from TRBV5-6 and TRBJ2-1; D remains unclear. Trimming removed 0 bases at V and 5 bases at J, with 15 bases between. The CDR3 spans 16 residues. Germline V lookup: CDR1 SGHDT, CDR2 YYEEEE. The CDR3 nucleotides are TGTGCCAGCAGCTTGGGAGGTCCCATGGGTCACAATGAGCAGTTCTTC. This gives the protein CASSLGGPMGHNEQFF.

The chain joins TRBV28 to TRBJ1-5; perhaps TRBD1 as D (6 bases). The CDR3 totals 15 residues. Germline CDR1 is MDHEN and CDR2 is SYDVKM. The V end lost 5 bases, the J end lost 9 bases, and 20 bases lay between the germline ends. In DNA form, the CDR3 reads TGTGCCAGCAGTGGCGGGGGTCAGGGGATCCGGCCCCAGCATTTT. Its protein is CASSGGGQGIRPQHF.

The chain has TRBV7-9 and TRBJ2-2; D gene uncertain. CDR1 and CDR2 from the germline V gene are SEHNR and FQNEAQ (reference sequence). This CDR3 has 14 residues. V was shortened by 1 base and J by 3 bases, with 6 bases between the two germline ends. DNA of the CDR3: TGTGCCAGCAGCTTAGTGCAGGACACCGGGGAGCTGTTTTTT. This gives the protein CASSLVQDTGELFF.